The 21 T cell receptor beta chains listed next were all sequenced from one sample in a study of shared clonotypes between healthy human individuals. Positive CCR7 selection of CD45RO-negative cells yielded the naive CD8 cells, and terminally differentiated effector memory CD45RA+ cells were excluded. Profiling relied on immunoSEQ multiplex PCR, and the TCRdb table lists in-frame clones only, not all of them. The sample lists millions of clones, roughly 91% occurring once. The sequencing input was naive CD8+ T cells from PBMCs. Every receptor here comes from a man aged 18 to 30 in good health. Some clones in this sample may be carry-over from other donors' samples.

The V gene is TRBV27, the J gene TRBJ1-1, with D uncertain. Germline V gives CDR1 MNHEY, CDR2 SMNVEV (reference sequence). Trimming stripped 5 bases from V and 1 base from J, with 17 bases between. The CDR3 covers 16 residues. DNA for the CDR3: TGTGCCAGCAGTGCCATTGACACTCCTTGGAACACTGAAGCTTTCTTT. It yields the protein CASSAIDTPWNTEAFF.

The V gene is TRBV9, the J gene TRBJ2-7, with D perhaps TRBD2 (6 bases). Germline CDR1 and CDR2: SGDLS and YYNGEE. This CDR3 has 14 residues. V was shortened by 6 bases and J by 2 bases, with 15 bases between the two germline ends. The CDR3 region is CASTPGTGTYEQYF. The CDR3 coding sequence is TGTGCCAGCACCCCCGGGACTGGCACCTACGAGCAGTACTTC.

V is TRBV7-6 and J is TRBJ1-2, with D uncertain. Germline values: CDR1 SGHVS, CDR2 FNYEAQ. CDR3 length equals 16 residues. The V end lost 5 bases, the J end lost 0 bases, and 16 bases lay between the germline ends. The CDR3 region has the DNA TGTGCCAGCAGCCCGCGAGACGGCGGAGCTAACTATGGCTACACCTTC. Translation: CASSPRDGGANYGYTF.

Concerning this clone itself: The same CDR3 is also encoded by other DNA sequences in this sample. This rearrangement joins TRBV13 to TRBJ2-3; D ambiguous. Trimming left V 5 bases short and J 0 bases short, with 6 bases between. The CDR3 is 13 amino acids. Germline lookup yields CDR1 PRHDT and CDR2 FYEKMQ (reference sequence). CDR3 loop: CASSPGSTDTQYF. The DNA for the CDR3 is TGTGCCAGCAGCCCCGGTAGCACAGATACGCAGTATTTT. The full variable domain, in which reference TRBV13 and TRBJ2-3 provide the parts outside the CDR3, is AAGVIQSPRHLIKEKRETATLKCYPIPRHDTVYWYQQGPGQDPQFLISFYEKMQSDKGSIPDRFSAQQFSDYHSELNMSSLELGDSALYFCASSPGSTDTQYFGPGTRLTVL.

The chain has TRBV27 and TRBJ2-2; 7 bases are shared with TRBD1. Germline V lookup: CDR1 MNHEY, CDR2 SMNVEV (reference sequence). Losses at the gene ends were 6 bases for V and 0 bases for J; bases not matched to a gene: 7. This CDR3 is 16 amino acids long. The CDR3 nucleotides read TGTGCCAGCAGGCTTTATCAGGGGGCGAACACCGGGGAGCTGTTTTTT. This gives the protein CASRLYQGANTGELFF.

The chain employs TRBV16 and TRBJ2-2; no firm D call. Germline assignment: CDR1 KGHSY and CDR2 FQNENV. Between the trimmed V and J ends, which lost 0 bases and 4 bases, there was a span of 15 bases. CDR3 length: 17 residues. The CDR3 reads CASSQSRGNPPTGELFF. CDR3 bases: TGTGCCAGCAGCCAATCGCGTGGCAACCCTCCCACCGGGGAGCTGTTTTTT.

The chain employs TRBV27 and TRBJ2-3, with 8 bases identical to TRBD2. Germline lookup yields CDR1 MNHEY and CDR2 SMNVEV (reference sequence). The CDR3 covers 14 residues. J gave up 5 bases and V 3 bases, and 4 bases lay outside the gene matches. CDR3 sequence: CASSLREVGDTQYF. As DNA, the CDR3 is TGTGCCAGCAGTTTGCGGGAGGTCGGAGATACGCAGTATTTT.

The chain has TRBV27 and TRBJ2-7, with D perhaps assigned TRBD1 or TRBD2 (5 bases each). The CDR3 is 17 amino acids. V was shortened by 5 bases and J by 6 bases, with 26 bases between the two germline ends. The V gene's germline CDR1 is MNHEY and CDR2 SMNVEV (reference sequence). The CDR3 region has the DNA TGTGCCAGCAGTCCCTCAATCGGGGACGGACCTTTAGGCGAGCAGTACTTC. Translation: CASSPSIGDGPLGEQYF.

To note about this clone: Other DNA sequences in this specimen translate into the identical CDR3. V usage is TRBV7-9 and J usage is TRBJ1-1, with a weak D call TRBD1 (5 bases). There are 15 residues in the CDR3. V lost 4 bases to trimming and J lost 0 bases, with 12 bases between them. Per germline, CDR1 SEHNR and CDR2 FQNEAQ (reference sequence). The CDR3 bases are TGTGCCAGCAGCTCGAGACAGCTCATGAACACTGAAGCTTTCTTT. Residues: CASSSRQLMNTEAFF. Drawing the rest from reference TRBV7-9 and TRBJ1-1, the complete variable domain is DTGVSQNPRHKITKRGQNVTFRCDPISEHNRLYWYRQTLGQGPEFLTYFQNEAQLEKSRLLSDRFSAERPKGSFSTLEIQRTEQGDSAMYLCASSSRQLMNTEAFFGQGTRLTVV.

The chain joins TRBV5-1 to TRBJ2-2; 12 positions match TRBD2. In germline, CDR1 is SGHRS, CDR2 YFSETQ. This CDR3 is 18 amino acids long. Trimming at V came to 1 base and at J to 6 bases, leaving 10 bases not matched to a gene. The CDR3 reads CASSLRLSGTSGPGELFF. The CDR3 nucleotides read TGCGCCAGCAGCTTGCGGCTCAGCGGGACTAGCGGGCCCGGGGAGCTGTTTTTT.

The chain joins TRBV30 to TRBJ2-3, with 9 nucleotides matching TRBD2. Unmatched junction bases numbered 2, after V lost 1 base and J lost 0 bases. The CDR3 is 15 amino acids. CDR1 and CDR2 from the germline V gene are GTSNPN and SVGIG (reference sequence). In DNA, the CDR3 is TGTGCCTGGAGTGACCTAGCGGGGAGCACAGATACGCAGTATTTT. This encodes CAWSDLAGSTDTQYF.

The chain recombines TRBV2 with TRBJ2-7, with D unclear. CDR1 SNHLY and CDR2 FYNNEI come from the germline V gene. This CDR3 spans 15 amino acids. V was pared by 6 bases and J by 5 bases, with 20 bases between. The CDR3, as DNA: TGTGCCAGCAGAGCACATATCCCCCGCTCTAACGAGCAGTACTTC. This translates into CASRAHIPRSNEQYF.

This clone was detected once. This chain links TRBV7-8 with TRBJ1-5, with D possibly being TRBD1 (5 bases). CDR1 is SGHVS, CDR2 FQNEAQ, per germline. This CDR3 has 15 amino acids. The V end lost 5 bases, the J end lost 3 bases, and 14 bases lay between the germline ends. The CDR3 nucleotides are TGTGCCAGCAGCCCCGGGGGGGGGTCCAATCAGCCCCAGCATTTT. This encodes CASSPGGGSNQPQHF.

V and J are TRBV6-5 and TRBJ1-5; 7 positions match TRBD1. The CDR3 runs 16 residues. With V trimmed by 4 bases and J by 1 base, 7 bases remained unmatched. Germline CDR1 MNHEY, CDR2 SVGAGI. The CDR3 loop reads CASSSTSGGSNQPQHF. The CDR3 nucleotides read TGTGCCAGCAGTTCCACGTCAGGGGGAAGCAATCAGCCCCAGCATTTT.

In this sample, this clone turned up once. The CDR3 loop is CASSLGMAGGSPPYGYTF. The CDR3 nucleotides are TGTGCCAGCAGCTTGGGGATGGCTGGGGGTTCGCCGCCTTATGGCTACACCTTC. The V call is TRBV5-6, the J call TRBJ1-2, with a weak D call TRBD1 (5 bases). The CDR3 loop spans 18 amino acids. The V end lost 0 bases, the J end lost 5 bases, and 23 bases lay between the germline ends. Germline V gene sequence: CDR1 SGHDT, CDR2 YYEEEE.

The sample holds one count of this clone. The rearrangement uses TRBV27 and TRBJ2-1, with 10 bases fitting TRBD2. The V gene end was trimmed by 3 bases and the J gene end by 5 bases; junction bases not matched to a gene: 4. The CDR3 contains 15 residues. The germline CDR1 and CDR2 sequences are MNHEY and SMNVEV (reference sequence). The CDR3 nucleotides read TGTGCCAGCAGTTTGATAGCGGGGGGACACAATGAGCAGTTCTTC. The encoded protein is CASSLIAGGHNEQFF.

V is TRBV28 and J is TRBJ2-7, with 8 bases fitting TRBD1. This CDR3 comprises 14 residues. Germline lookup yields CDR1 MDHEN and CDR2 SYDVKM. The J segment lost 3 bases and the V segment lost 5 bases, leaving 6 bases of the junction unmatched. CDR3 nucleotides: TGTGCCAGCAGTGCCTATGGACAGGGCTACGAGCAGTACTTC. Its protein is CASSAYGQGYEQYF.

The CDR3 is CASSLGTGGFGYTF. The CDR3 nucleotides read TGTGCCAGCAGCTTGGGTACAGGGGGCTTTGGCTACACCTTC. J is TRBJ1-2 and V is TRBV5-6; 9 bases fit TRBD1. The V gene's germline CDR1 is SGHDT and CDR2 YYEEEE. The CDR3 extends over 14 amino acids. V lost 0 bases to trimming and J lost 7 bases; unmatched junction nucleotides: 4.

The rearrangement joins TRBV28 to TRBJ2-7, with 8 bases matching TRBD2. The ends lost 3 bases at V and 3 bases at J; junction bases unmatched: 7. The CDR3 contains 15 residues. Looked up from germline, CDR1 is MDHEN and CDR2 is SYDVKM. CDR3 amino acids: CASSLRVAGLYEQYF. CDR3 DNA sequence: TGTGCCAGCAGTTTGCGGGTAGCGGGGCTCTACGAGCAGTACTTC.

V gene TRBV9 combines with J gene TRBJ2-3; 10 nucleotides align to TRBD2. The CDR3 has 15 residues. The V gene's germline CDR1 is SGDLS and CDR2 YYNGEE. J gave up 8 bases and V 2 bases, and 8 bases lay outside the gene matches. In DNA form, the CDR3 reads TGTGCCAGCAGCGTCTCTAGCGGGAGTAAGGGTACGCAGTATTTT. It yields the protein CASSVSSGSKGTQYF.

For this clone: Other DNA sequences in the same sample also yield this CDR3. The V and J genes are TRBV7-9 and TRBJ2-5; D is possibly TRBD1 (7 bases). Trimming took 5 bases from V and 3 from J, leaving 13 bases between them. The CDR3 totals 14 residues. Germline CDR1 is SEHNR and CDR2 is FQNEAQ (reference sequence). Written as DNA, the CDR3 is TGTGCCAGCAGCCCCCAGGGGGGAGAAGAGACCCAGTACTTC. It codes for CASSPQGGEETQYF.